Sequencing of this T cell receptor beta chain was carried out in a study of T cell responses to AZD1222 COVID-19 vaccine (dated by TCRdb to the early 2020s). Study-level background: AZD1222 recipients given second doses at about 4 weeks or at about 12 weeks were pooled, since spike-specific TCR depth and breadth were not found to differ between the two schedules. A total of 230 to 250 trial participants underwent TCR sequencing, of whom 200 to 220 received two doses of AZD1222 and about 25 received two doses of the MenACWY control vaccine. Trial participants were enrolled by age into subgroups of 18-55, 56-69 and 70-plus years, and roughly 150, 30 and 60 TCR-sequenced participants, respectively, were included in these subgroups.

General conclusions and limits of the study: Most participants were white British and females outnumbered males, and the authors suggested that clonal diversity may have been underestimated. The 56-69-year group was small, and its depth increase did not reach significance, likely because of low power. After two AZD1222 doses, spike-specific TCR breadth and depth were significantly higher than at day 0 and than in MenACWY recipients. Because no day 14 peak-response samples were available, the repertoires could be characterized only after the peak T cell response. Reportedly, almost half of the unique spike-specific TCRs recognized epitopes lying outside the regions that are mutated in the B.1.351 and B.1.1.7 variants. Only five to seven AZD1222 recipients were SARS-CoV-2 seropositive at baseline, limiting conclusions about previously exposed vaccinees. The vaccine-associated CD4 TCRs covered the entire spike protein, and the dominant responses fell in regions 160-218 and 743-854.

According to the germline V gene, CDR1 reads MGHRA and CDR2 reads YSYEKL. V is pared back by 1 base and J by 7 bases, with 8 bases lying between the germline termini. Reading from cysteine to phenylalanine, the CDR3 counts 13 amino acids. Only the CDR3 region is kept as DNA, spanning 39 bases read in frame from base 1. In the case of this clone: Its antigen target is currently unknown. It has no much larger one-base neighbor in the sample; base qualities were not kept.

The intended sense of this specimen's time point label: baseline before first vaccination. Vaccinee samples were obtained from the UK trials COV001 and COV002, which included a single-blind randomized controlled phase 2/3 trial of AZD1222 (ChAdOx1 nCoV-19) in healthy adults. For TCRbeta chain sequencing, PBMC samples from trial participants were taken at day 0 and at day 28 after the second dose. The CDR3 regions of human TCRbeta chains were analyzed by immunosequencing. The published analysis was carried out like this. TCRs in the repertoires were compared against a reference library of SARS-CoV-2-specific TCRs that had been generated with the MIRA antigen-specificity platform. Breadth was defined as the fraction of unique TCRs that were SARS-CoV-2-associated. Depth was defined as the fraction of total T cells that were SARS-CoV-2-associated. Each spike-specific TCR was assigned to its reactive spike region and to a CD4 or CD8 class using the MIRA data. Log10-transformed breadth and depth values were compared by one-way ANOVA with Sidak's multiple comparisons tests. Imported from immuneACCESS, the table was reduced by TCRdb to in-frame sequences with V and J called. These copies leave out some clones; in studies compared against another copy, an unresolved V gene accounts for under half, and the cause of the remainder is not known. The V and J calls and the clone size are those of that table, but D and trimming were determined from the DNA. This sample holds around 100,000 clones; about 89% were observed only once. Over 15% of the sample is in the top ten clones.

The rearrangement combines TRBV4-1 with TRBJ2-1; the D gene is tentatively TRBD1 or TRBD2, each matching 5 bases. Sequences were derived from peripheral blood, sampled on day 0 of AZD1222 vaccination. This sequence was found in an adult in good health. The sequenced DNA: TGCGCCAGCAGCCAAGCTGAGGGGAATGAGCAGTTCTTC. The resulting protein is CASSQAEGNEQFF.